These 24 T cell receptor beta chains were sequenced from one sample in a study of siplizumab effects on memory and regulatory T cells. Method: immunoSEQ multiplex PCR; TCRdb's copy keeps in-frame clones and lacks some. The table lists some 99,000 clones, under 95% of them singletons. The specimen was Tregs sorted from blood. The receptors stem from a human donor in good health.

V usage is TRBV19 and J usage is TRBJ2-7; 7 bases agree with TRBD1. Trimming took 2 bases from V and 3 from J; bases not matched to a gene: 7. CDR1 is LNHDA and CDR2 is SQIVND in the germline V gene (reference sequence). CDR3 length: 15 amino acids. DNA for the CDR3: TGTGCCAGTAGTATATATGGGGGACAGAGCTACGAGCAGTACTTC. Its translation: CASSIYGGQSYEQYF.

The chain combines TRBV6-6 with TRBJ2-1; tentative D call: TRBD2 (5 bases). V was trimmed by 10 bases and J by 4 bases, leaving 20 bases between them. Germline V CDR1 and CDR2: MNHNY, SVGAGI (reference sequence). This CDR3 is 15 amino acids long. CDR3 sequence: CATQPGGGPYNEQFF. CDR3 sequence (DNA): TGTGCCACCCAGCCCGGCGGCGGGCCTTACAATGAGCAGTTCTTC.

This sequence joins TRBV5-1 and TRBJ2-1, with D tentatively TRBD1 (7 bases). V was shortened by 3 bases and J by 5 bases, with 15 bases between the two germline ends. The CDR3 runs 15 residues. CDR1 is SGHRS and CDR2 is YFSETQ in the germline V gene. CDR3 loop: CASSSGGLGDNEQFF. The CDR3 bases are TGCGCCAGCAGCTCAGGGGGACTCGGCGACAATGAGCAGTTCTTC.

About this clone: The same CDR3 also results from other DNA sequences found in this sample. The CDR3 is CASTRESNQPQHF. The CDR3 nucleotides read TGTGCCAGCACCAGGGAGAGCAATCAGCCCCAGCATTTT. The chain carries TRBV2 and TRBJ1-5, with D tentatively TRBD1 (5 bases). V lost 7 bases, J lost 1 base, and 8 bases lay in between. CDR3 length: 13 residues. CDR1 and CDR2 (germline): SNHLY, FYNNEI.

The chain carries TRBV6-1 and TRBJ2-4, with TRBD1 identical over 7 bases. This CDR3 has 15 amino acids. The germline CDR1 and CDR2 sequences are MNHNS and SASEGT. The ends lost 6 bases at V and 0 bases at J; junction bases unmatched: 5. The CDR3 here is CASSTGALAKNIQYF. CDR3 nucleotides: TGTGCCAGCAGCACAGGGGCCCTAGCCAAAAACATTCAGTACTTC.

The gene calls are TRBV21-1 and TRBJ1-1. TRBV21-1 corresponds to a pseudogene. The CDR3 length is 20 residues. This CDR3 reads CASSTGLGGRVRSLNTEAFF. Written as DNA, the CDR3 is TGTGCCAGCAGCACGGGACTTGGTGGGCGGGTACGCTCATTGAACACTGAAGCTTTCTTT.

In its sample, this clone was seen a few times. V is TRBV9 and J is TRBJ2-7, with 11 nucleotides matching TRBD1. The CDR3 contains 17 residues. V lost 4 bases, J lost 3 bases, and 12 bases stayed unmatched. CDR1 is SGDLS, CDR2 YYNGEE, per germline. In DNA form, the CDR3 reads TGTGCCAGCAGCCCCCGGACAGGGGGCTGGTTTGACTACGAGCAGTACTTC. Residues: CASSPRTGGWFDYEQYF.

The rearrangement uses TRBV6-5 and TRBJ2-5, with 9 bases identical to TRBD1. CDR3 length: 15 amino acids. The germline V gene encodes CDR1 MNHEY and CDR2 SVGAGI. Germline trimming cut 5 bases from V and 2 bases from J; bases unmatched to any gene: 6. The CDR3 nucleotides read TGTGCCAGCAGTCTTACAGGGGGCCGTCAAGAGACCCAGTACTTC. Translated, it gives CASSLTGGRQETQYF.

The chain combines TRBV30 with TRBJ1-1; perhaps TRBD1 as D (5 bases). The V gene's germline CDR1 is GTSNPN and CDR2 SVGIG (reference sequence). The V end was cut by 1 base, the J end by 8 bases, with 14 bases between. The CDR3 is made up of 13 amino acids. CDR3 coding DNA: TGTGCCTGGAGTGATACCCGACAGCTGGAAGCTTTCTTT. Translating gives CAWSDTRQLEAFF.

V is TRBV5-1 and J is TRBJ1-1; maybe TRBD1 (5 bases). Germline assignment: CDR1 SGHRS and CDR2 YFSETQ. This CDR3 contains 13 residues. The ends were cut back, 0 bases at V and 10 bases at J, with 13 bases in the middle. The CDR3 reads CASSLERGAVAFF. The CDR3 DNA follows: TGCGCCAGCAGCTTGGAGAGGGGAGCGGTAGCTTTCTTT.

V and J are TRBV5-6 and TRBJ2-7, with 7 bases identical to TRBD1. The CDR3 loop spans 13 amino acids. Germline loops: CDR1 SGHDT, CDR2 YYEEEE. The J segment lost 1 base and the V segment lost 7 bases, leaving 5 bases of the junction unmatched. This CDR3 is CASSHRGSYEQYF. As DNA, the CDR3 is TGTGCCAGCTCTCACAGGGGTTCCTACGAGCAGTACTTC.

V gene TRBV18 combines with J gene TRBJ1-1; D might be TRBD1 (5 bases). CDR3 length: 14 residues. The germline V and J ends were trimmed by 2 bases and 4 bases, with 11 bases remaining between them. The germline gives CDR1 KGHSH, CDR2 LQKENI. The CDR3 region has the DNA TGTGCCAGCTCACCATGGCCAGGGTCCACTGAAGCTTTCTTT. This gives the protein CASSPWPGSTEAFF.

CDR3 DNA: TGTGCCAGCAGTGCCCTAGCGGGAGGCTTAAATGAGCAGTTCTTC. Encoded protein: CASSALAGGLNEQFF. V and J are TRBV2 and TRBJ2-1; 11 positions match TRBD2. The CDR3 is 15 residues long. The germline V gene has CDR1 SNHLY and CDR2 FYNNEI. V shed 4 bases and J 7 bases; nucleotides not matched to a gene: 6.

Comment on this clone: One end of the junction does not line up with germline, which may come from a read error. The CDR3 here is CASSLGTGGETQYF. The CDR3 DNA reads as TGTGCTAGCAGCCTTGGGACAGGGGGGGAGACCCAGTACTTC. This chain uses TRBV7-7 with TRBJ2-5; 11 nucleotides match TRBD1. Germline lookup yields CDR1 SSHAT and CDR2 FNYEAQ (reference sequence). This CDR3 region has 14 residues.

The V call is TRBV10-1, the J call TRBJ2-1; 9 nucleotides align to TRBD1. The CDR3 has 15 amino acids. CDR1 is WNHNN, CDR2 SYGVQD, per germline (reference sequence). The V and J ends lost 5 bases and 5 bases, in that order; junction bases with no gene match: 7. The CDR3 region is CASSSTGGTNNEQFF. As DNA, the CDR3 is TGCGCCAGCAGTTCGACAGGGGGAACAAACAATGAGCAGTTCTTC.

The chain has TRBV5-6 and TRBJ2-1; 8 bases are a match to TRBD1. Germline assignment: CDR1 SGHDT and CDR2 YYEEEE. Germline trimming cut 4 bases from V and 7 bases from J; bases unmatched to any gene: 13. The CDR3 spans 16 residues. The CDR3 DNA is TGTGCCAGCAGCGCGGGGACAGGCGTGTCGTTGAATGAGCAGTTCTTC. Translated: CASSAGTGVSLNEQFF.

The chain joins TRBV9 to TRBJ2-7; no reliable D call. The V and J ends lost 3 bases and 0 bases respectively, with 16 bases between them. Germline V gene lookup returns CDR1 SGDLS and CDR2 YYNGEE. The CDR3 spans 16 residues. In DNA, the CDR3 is TGTGCCAGCAGCGCGACCGACCGATGGGGCTCCTACGAGCAGTACTTC. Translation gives CASSATDRWGSYEQYF.

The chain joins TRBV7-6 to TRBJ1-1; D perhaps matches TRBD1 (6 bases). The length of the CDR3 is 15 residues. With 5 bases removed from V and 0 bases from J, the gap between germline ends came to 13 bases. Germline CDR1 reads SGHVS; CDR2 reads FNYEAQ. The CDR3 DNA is TGTGCCAGCAGCGACCCCGGACAGATGAACACTGAAGCTTTCTTT. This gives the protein CASSDPGQMNTEAFF.

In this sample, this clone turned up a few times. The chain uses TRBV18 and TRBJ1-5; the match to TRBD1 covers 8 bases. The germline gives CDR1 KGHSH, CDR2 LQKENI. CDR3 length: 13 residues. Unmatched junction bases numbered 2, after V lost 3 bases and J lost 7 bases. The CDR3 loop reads CASSPDRDQPQHF. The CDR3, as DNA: TGTGCCAGCTCACCGGACAGGGACCAGCCCCAGCATTTT.

This chain's CDR3 is CASSYERGFSEQFF. As DNA, the CDR3 is TGTGCCAGCAGTTACGAGCGGGGGTTTAGCGAGCAGTTCTTC. The rearrangement uses TRBV6-6 and TRBJ2-1; 8 nucleotides line up with TRBD2. The CDR3 is made up of 14 amino acids. The ends lost 2 bases at V and 10 bases at J; junction bases unmatched: 7. Per germline, CDR1 MNHNY and CDR2 SVGAGI (reference sequence).

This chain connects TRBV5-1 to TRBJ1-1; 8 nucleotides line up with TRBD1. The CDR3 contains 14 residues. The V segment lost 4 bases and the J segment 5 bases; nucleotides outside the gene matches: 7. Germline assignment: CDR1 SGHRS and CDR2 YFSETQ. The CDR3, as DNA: TGCGCCAGCAGCCCCTGGACAGGGAGAACTGAAGCTTTCTTT. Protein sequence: CASSPWTGRTEAFF.

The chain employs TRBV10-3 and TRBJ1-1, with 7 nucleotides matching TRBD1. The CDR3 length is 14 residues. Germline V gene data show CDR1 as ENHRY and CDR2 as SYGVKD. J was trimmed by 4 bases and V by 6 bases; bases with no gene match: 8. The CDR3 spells CAIRKTGSSTEAFF. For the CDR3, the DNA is TGTGCCATCAGGAAGACAGGGTCTAGCACTGAAGCTTTCTTT.

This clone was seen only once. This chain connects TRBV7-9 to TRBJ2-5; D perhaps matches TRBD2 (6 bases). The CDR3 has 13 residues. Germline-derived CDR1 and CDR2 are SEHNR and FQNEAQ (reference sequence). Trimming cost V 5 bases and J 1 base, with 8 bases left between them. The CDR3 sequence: CASSPGVQETQYF. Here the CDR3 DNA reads TGTGCCAGCAGCCCGGGGGTCCAAGAGACCCAGTACTTC.

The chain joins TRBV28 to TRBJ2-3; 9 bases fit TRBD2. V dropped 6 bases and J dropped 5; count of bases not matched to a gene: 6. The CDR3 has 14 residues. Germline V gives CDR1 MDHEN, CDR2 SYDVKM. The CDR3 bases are TGTGCCAGCAGAGCGGGGGGCAAGCGAGATACGCAGTATTTT. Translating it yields CASRAGGKRDTQYF.